These 28 T cell receptor beta chains were all obtained from the same sample, sequenced in a study of OX40 agonist ivuxolimab in advanced cancers. The table came from immunoSEQ multiplex PCR; TCRdb's copy has only in-frame clones and leaves some out. The repertoire has fewer than 90,000 clones, approximately 91% of them found once; the top ten carry around 0.29%. The material was CD4+ or CD8+ T cells sorted from blood, obtained in a trial of the OX40 agonist ivuxolimab. The source is an adult with an advanced solid tumor such as melanoma, head and neck, liver or kidney cancer.

The J gene is TRBJ2-5, the V gene TRBV5-1; 12 bases match TRBD1. V shed 7 bases and J 5 bases; nucleotides not matched to a gene: 18. The CDR3 sequence is 18 residues long. From germline, CDR1 is SGHRS and CDR2 YFSETQ. CDR3 coding DNA: TGCGCCAGCGGACCCGGGACAGGGGGCGCTTGGGTCCGGGAGACCCAGTACTTC. It translates to CASGPGTGGAWVRETQYF. The complete variable domain, with remaining parts taken from reference TRBV5-1 and TRBJ2-5, reads KAGVTQTPRYLIKTRGQQVTLSCSPISGHRSVSWYQQTPGQGLQFLFEYFSETQRNKGNFPGRFSGRQFSNSRSEMNVSTLELGDSALYLCASGPGTGGAWVRETQYFGPGTRLLVL.

V and J are TRBV18 and TRBJ2-1; the match to TRBD2 covers 7 bases. CDR1 is KGHSH and CDR2 is LQKENI in the germline V gene. This CDR3 spans 16 amino acids. V gave up 3 bases and J gave up 7 bases; unmatched junction bases: 12. CDR3 sequence reads: CASSPTQLEGGNEQFF. The CDR3 region has the DNA TGTGCCAGCTCACCGACCCAGTTGGAGGGAGGGAATGAGCAGTTCTTC.

The rearrangement uses TRBV2 and TRBJ1-2; D is undetermined. Germline V gene lookup returns CDR1 SNHLY and CDR2 FYNNEI. Trimming removed 1 base from V and 4 bases from J, with 13 bases in between. The CDR3 spans 15 residues. This CDR3 is CASSEGGLSPYGYTF. The CDR3 DNA sequence: TGTGCCAGCAGTGAAGGCGGGCTAAGTCCCTATGGCTACACCTTC. The full variable domain, in which reference TRBV2 and TRBJ1-2 provide the parts outside the CDR3, is EPEVTQTPSHQVTQMGQEVILRCVPISNHLYFYWYRQILGQKVEFLVSFYNNEISEKSEIFDDQFSVERPDGSNFTLKIRSTKLEDSAMYFCASSEGGLSPYGYTFGSGTRLTVV.

The rearrangement links TRBV19 to TRBJ2-1; no definite D call. Trimming shortened V by 8 bases and J by 2 bases, and 10 bases separated the two germline ends. The germline gives CDR1 LNHDA, CDR2 SQIVND (reference sequence). The CDR3 contains 13 residues. CDR3 nucleotides: TGTGCCAGTGCCAGCCATGCCTACAATGAGCAGTTCTTC. Translating gives CASASHAYNEQFF.

This chain joins TRBV10-2 and TRBJ2-7; 8 bases match TRBD1. V dropped 3 bases and J dropped 1; count of bases not matched to a gene: 2. Germline lookup yields CDR1 WSHSY and CDR2 SAAADI. There are 14 residues in the CDR3. The CDR3 here is CASSERTGSYEQYF. The DNA for the CDR3 is TGCGCCAGCAGTGAAAGGACAGGGTCCTACGAGCAGTACTTC.

The chain carries TRBV27 and TRBJ1-2; D perhaps matches TRBD1 (6 bases). This CDR3 has 14 residues. CDR1 is MNHEY, CDR2 SMNVEV, per germline (reference sequence). Trimming stripped 5 bases from V and 6 bases from J, with 16 bases between. CDR3 in amino acids: CASSRERGAHGYTF. The DNA for the CDR3 is TGTGCCAGCAGTCGGGAACGGGGGGCGCATGGCTACACCTTC.

The rearrangement links TRBV25-1 to TRBJ1-3; possible D gene TRBD1, 5 bases. This CDR3 contains 15 residues. Germline CDR1 and CDR2: MGHDK and SYGVNS. Trimming shortened V by 5 bases and J by 2 bases, and 13 bases separated the two germline ends. Written as DNA, the CDR3 is TGTGCCAGCAGTAGGGCAGGGTCAGCTGGAAACACCATATATTTT. Translating it yields CASSRAGSAGNTIYF. Looking up the rest from reference TRBV25-1 and TRBJ1-3 gives the full variable domain: EADIYQTPRYLVIGTGKKITLECSQTMGHDKMYWYQQDPGMELHLIHYSYGVNSTEKGDLSSESTVSRIRTEHFPLTLESARPSHTSQYLCASSRAGSAGNTIYFGEGSWLTVV.

The J gene is TRBJ1-1, the V gene TRBV19; TRBD1 might be the D (5 bases). This CDR3 contains 13 residues. CDR1 LNHDA and CDR2 SQIVND come from the germline V gene (reference sequence). Between the trimmed V and J ends, which lost 5 bases and 11 bases, there was a span of 18 bases. CDR3 sequence reads: CASSLAAGTKAFF. CDR3 nucleotide sequence: TGTGCCAGTAGTCTAGCGGCGGGGACGAAGGCTTTCTTT.

The gene calls are TRBV18 and TRBJ2-7; tentatively, D is TRBD1 (6 bases). Trimming shortened V by 3 bases and J by 5 bases, and 8 bases separated the two germline ends. Germline CDR1 reads KGHSH; CDR2 reads LQKENI. This CDR3 spans 12 amino acids. The CDR3 here is CASSPGGDEQYF. The CDR3 DNA reads as TGTGCCAGCTCACCTGGGGGCGACGAGCAGTACTTC.

This chain links TRBV7-8 with TRBJ2-7; 7 nucleotides match TRBD2. CDR1 is SGHVS, CDR2 FQNEAQ, per germline. The CDR3 covers 14 residues. J lost 6 bases, V lost 5 bases, and 10 bases had no gene match. The DNA of the CDR3 is TGTGCCAGCAGCATATTTGGGACTACAGGCGAGCAGTACTTC. It translates to CASSIFGTTGEQYF.

CDR3 DNA sequence: TGTGCCAGCAGGCAATACCGGGACAGGGGAGGCTACACCTTC. The encoded protein is CASRQYRDRGGYTF. This chain uses TRBV6-1 with TRBJ1-2; 10 nucleotides line up with TRBD1. CDR3 size: 14 residues. The trim removed 6 bases at V and 8 bases at J, leaving 9 bases unmatched. Germline V gene lookup returns CDR1 MNHNS and CDR2 SASEGT.

The chain has TRBV6-1 and TRBJ2-1; 10 bases align to TRBD2. The germline gives CDR1 MNHNS, CDR2 SASEGT. V gave up 4 bases and J gave up 1 base; unmatched junction bases: 7. CDR3 length: 17 residues. The CDR3 DNA reads TGTGCCAGCAGTGCCTATAGCGGGGGGTCTTCCTACAATGAGCAGTTCTTC. It specifies CASSAYSGGSSYNEQFF.

This chain uses TRBV5-4 with TRBJ2-1; 8 nucleotides match TRBD1. CDR1 is SGHNT and CDR2 is YYREEE in the germline V gene (reference sequence). Trimming cost V 3 bases and J 7 bases; bases outside gene matches: 6. This CDR3 comprises 14 residues. The CDR3 reads CASSSQGAGNEQFF. The CDR3, as DNA: TGTGCCAGCAGCTCCCAGGGGGCGGGAAATGAGCAGTTCTTC.

The rearrangement joins TRBV5-1 to TRBJ2-7; 7 bases map to TRBD1. This CDR3 is 16 amino acids long. The trim removed 3 bases at V and 4 bases at J, leaving 13 bases unmatched. Germline V gene sequence: CDR1 SGHRS, CDR2 YFSETQ. The CDR3 region has the DNA TGCGCCAGCAGCTCACGTATCCCAGGACAGGAGTACGAGCAGTACTTC. Encoded protein: CASSSRIPGQEYEQYF.

The CDR3 DNA reads TGTGCCAGCAGCTCGAAGACTAGCGGGGGCCCCTTAGGTACGCAGTATTTT. Amino acids: CASSSKTSGGPLGTQYF. V is TRBV11-1 and J is TRBJ2-3; 12 bases are shared with TRBD2. CDR3 size: 17 residues. V was pared by 4 bases and J by 8 bases, with 13 bases of the junction left unmatched. The germline gives CDR1 SGHAT, CDR2 FQDESV (reference sequence).

This sequence joins TRBV19 and TRBJ2-7, with D perhaps matching TRBD1 or TRBD2 (5 bases each). This CDR3 is 13 amino acids long. V was shortened by 4 bases and J by 0 bases, with 7 bases between the two germline ends. The germline V gene has CDR1 LNHDA and CDR2 SQIVND (reference sequence). The CDR3 loop is CASSKGTSYEQYF. CDR3 bases: TGTGCCAGTAGTAAAGGGACCTCCTACGAGCAGTACTTC.

This chain connects TRBV13 to TRBJ2-5, with TRBD2 as a possible D gene (6 bases). The end of the DNA fits TRBJ2-7 better, so the J call may be wrong. The germline V gene encodes CDR1 PRHDT and CDR2 FYEKMQ (reference sequence). This CDR3 region has 16 residues. The DNA of the CDR3 is TGTGCCAGCAGACACCTCGGCGGGTCGGGAGACTACGAGCAGTACTTC. This gives the protein CASRHLGGSGDYEQYF.

V gene TRBV5-4 combines with J gene TRBJ1-2; 11 nucleotides line up with TRBD1. Germline lookup yields CDR1 SGHNT and CDR2 YYREEE (reference sequence). Unmatched junction bases numbered 6, after V lost 0 bases and J lost 8 bases. The length of the CDR3 is 15 residues. CDR3 sequence reads: CASSLASGQGEGYTF. The CDR3 bases are TGTGCCAGCAGCTTGGCTTCGGGACAGGGGGAGGGCTACACCTTC.

The rearrangement joins TRBV18 to TRBJ1-2; tentative D call: TRBD1 (5 bases). Germline V CDR1 and CDR2: KGHSH, LQKENI. V lost 3 bases and J lost 2, with 13 bases in between. The CDR3 extends over 15 amino acids. CDR3 region: CASSPRSSGNYGYTF. The DNA for the CDR3 is TGTGCCAGCTCACCCCGATCGTCAGGGAACTATGGCTACACCTTC.

The rearrangement uses TRBV7-2 and TRBJ2-5; weak D call: TRBD2 (6 bases). The germline CDR1 and CDR2 sequences are SGHTA and FQGNSA. This CDR3 contains 14 residues. V lost 6 bases, J lost 0 bases, and 11 bases lay in between. CDR3 loop: CASRGGQYQETQYF. CDR3 in DNA: TGTGCCAGCAGGGGAGGCCAGTACCAAGAGACCCAGTACTTC.

This clone was counted between two and nine times. The CDR3 nucleotides read TGTGCCAGTAGCAAGAGACAGGGTTCGTCTATAGATCAGCCCCAGCATTTT. As protein: CASSKRQGSSIDQPQHF. This chain joins TRBV19 and TRBJ1-5; 7 bases are a match to TRBD1. Unmatched junction bases numbered 16, after V lost 6 bases and J lost 5 bases. The CDR3 is made up of 17 amino acids. In germline, CDR1 is LNHDA, CDR2 SQIVND (reference sequence).

The chain uses TRBV19 and TRBJ2-2; no reliable D call. Germline V CDR1 and CDR2: LNHDA, SQIVND (reference sequence). V gave up 3 bases and J gave up 0 bases, with 5 bases separating them. This CDR3 spans 14 amino acids. This CDR3 is CASSILPNTGELFF. The CDR3 nucleotides read TGTGCCAGTAGTATTCTCCCGAACACCGGGGAGCTGTTTTTT. Looking up the rest from reference TRBV19 and TRBJ2-2 gives the full variable domain: DGGITQSPKYLFRKEGQNVTLSCEQNLNHDAMYWYRQDPGQGLRLIYYSQIVNDFQKGDIAEGYSVSREKKESFPLTVTSAQKNPTAFYLCASSILPNTGELFFGEGSRLTVL.

This clone was recorded only once. J is TRBJ1-5 and V is TRBV6-7; D remains ambiguous. TRBV6-7 is labeled an ORF, and its function is uncertain. V lost 4 bases, J lost 0 bases, and 7 bases lay in between. CDR3 length equals 14 residues. The chain's CDR3 is CASSSTSSNQPQHF. The DNA of the CDR3 is TGTGCCAGCAGTTCCACTAGTAGCAATCAGCCCCAGCATTTT.

The chain has TRBV7-8 and TRBJ2-1; no clear D gene. Germline CDR1 and CDR2: SGHVS and FQNEAQ. The CDR3 runs 13 residues. Between the trimmed V and J ends, which lost 5 bases and 4 bases, there was a span of 9 bases. The CDR3 protein is CASSTTLYNEQFF. The CDR3 nucleotides are TGTGCCAGCAGCACCACGCTTTACAATGAGCAGTTCTTC.

This clone turned up a few times. The CDR3 sequence: CASSDEGYEQYF. CDR3 sequence (DNA): TGCGCCAGCAGTGATGAAGGCTACGAGCAGTACTTC. This rearrangement joins TRBV10-1 to TRBJ2-7, with D hard to call. Trimming took off 3 bases at V and 3 bases at J, with 6 bases between the two ends. Looked up from germline, CDR1 is WNHNN and CDR2 is SYGVQD (reference sequence). This CDR3 region has 12 residues.

The chain employs TRBV7-2 and TRBJ2-5; 9 bases fit TRBD2. CDR3 length equals 14 residues. V shed 5 bases, J shed 5 bases, and the junction held 6 bases outside the gene matches. Germline-derived CDR1 and CDR2 are SGHTA and FQGNSA. This CDR3 reads CASSPGLAGETQYF. CDR3 bases: TGTGCCAGCAGCCCGGGACTAGCAGGGGAGACCCAGTACTTC. Full variable domain (outside the CDR3, taken from reference TRBV7-2 and TRBJ2-5): GAGVSQSPSNKVTEKGKDVELRCDPISGHTALYWYRQSLGQGLEFLIYFQGNSAPDKSGLPSDRFSAERTGGSVSTLTIQRTQQEDSAVYLCASSPGLAGETQYFGPGTRLLVL.

Remarks on this clone: Other nucleotide sequences from this sample produce the same CDR3. The chain carries TRBV6-1 and TRBJ2-7; the match to TRBD2 covers 10 bases. J gave up 7 bases and V 3 bases, and 9 bases lay outside the gene matches. CDR1 is MNHNS and CDR2 is SASEGT in the germline V gene. The CDR3 length is 15 residues. This CDR3 is CASSDRAGGPYEQYF. CDR3 coding DNA: TGTGCCAGCAGTGATAGAGCGGGGGGGCCGTATGAGCAGTACTTC.

The chain recombines TRBV5-1 with TRBJ2-7, with 8 bases aligning to TRBD1. CDR1 SGHRS and CDR2 YFSETQ come from the germline V gene. The CDR3 sequence is 14 residues long. V shed 0 bases, J shed 5 bases, and the junction held 4 bases outside the gene matches. Written as DNA, the CDR3 is TGCGCCAGCAGCTTGGCCCAGGGGGCCCACGAGCAGTACTTC. It encodes CASSLAQGAHEQYF.